The clone carrying this T cell receptor beta chain was seen at least ten times. The target antigen is unknown. Libraries of TCR beta came from iRepertoire HTBI primers plus Arm-PCR of CDR3 regions. One entry per CDR3 protein, called by TCRdb with MiXCR from the multiplex PCR reads. The repertoire holds roughly 420,000 distinct CDR3 sequences, with 15% to 17% as singletons. The data originate from a study of regulatory T cells in long-lasting Graves disease. Broader study findings: The number of shared public clonotypes was higher in persistent patients (2,741) than new patients (approximately 1,000). Persistent Graves' patients showed less TCR diversity than newly diagnosed ones.

Described time point: newly diagnosed GD, antithyroid drugs for less than 3 months. Isolated PBMC RNA provided the starting material for the TCR library. Patients hailed from an endocrinology department in Xi'an, China. EDTA tubes collected 7.5 to 9.5 milliliters of peripheral blood. The germline V gene has CDR1 SGHRS and CDR2 YFSETQ. This CDR3 contains 17 residues. V was pared by 1 base and J by 3 bases, with 12 bases of the junction left unmatched. The receptor's source is a female donor with Graves disease. V is TRBV5-1 and J is TRBJ1-1, with 7 bases identical to TRBD1. The specimen comprised peripheral blood mononuclear cells (PBMCs), sampled at new diagnosis, from a patient treated with antithyroid drugs. CDR3 sequence: CASSLFGSTGVDTEAFF. The CDR3 region has the DNA TGCGCCAGCAGCTTGTTCGGTAGTACAGGGGTGGACACTGAAGCTTTCTTT.